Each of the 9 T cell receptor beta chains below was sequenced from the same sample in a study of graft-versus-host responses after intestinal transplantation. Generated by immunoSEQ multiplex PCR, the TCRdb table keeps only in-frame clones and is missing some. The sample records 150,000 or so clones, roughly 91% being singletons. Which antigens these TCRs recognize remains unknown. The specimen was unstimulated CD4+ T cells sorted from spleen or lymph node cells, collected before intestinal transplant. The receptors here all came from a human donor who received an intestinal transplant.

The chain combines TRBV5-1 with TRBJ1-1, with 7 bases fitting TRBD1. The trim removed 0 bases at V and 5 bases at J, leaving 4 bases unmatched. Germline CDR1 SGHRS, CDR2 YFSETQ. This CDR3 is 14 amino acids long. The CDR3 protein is CASSLGQGETEAFF. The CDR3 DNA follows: TGCGCCAGCAGCTTGGGACAGGGAGAAACTGAAGCTTTCTTT.

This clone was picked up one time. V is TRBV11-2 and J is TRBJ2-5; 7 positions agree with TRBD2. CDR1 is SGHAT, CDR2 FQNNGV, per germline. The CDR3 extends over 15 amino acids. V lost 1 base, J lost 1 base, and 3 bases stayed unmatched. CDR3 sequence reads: CASSLVSSGQETQYF. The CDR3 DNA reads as TGTGCCAGCAGCTTAGTGTCTAGCGGCCAAGAGACCCAGTACTTC.

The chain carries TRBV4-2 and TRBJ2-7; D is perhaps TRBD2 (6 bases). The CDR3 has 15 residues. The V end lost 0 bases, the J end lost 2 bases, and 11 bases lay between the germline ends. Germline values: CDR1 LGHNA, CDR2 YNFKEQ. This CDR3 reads CASSQDPGSPYEQYF. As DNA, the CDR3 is TGTGCCAGCAGCCAAGATCCCGGGAGCCCCTACGAGCAGTACTTC.

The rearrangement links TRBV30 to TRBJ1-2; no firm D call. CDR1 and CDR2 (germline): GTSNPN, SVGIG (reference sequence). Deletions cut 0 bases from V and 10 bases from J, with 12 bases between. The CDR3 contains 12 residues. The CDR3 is CAWSVSPRTYTF. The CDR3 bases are TGTGCCTGGAGTGTATCCCCGCGAACCTACACCTTC.

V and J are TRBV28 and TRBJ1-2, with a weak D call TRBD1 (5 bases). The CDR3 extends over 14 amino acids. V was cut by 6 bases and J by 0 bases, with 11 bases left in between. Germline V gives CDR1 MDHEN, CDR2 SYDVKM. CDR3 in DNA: TGTGCCAGCAGCTCCGGGACGTCTAACTATGGCTACACCTTC. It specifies CASSSGTSNYGYTF.

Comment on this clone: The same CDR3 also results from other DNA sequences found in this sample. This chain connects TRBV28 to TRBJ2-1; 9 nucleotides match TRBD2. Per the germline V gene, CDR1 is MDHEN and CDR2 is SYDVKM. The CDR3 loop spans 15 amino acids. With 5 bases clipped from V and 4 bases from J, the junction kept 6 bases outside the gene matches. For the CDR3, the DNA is TGTGCCAGCAGTCCGAGCGGGAGGTCTTACAATGAGCAGTTCTTC. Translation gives CASSPSGRSYNEQFF.

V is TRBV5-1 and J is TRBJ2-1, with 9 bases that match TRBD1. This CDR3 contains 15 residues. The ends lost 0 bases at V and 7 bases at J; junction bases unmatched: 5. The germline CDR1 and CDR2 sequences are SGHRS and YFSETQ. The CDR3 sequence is CASSLEPDRGNEQFF. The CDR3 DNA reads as TGCGCCAGCAGCTTGGAACCGGACAGGGGAAATGAGCAGTTCTTC.

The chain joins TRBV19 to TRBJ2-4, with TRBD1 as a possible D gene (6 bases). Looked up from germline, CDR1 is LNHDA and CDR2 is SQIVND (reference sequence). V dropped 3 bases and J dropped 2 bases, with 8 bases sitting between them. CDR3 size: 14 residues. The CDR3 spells CASSIQGTKNIQYF. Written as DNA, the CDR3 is TGTGCCAGTAGTATTCAGGGGACCAAAAACATTCAGTACTTC.

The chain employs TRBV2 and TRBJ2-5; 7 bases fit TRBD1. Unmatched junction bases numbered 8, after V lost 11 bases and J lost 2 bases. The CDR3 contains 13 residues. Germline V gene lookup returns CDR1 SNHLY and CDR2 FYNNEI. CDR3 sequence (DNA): TGTGCCGCCAGACAGGGTACACAAGAGACCCAGTACTTC. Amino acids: CAARQGTQETQYF.